These 7 T cell receptor beta chains originate from one sample sequenced in a study of naive and memory T cell subsets. An oligonucleotide containing a UMI was ligated to the 3' end of TCR cDNA. The SP2 primer and nested alpha and beta constant region primers amplified ligated cDNA in four rounds. TCRdb called the 5' RACE reads again in MiXCR, with one record for every CDR3 protein. The sample lists tens of thousands of distinct CDR3 sequences, 7.2% occurring once. These receptors came from a male donor in good health.

The J gene is TRBJ1-3, the V gene TRBV5-5, with 7 bases identical to TRBD1. The CDR3 spans 15 residues. J lost 1 base, V lost 3 bases, and 4 bases had no gene match. From germline, CDR1 is SGHKS and CDR2 YYEKEE (reference sequence). CDR3 nucleotide sequence: TGTGCCAGCAGCTCCGACAGGGCATCTGGAAACACCATATATTTT. Protein product: CASSSDRASGNTIYF.

The chain has TRBV19 and TRBJ2-7; D ambiguous. Germline lookup yields CDR1 LNHDA and CDR2 SQIVND (reference sequence). V shed 2 bases and J shed 4 bases, with 9 bases lying between them. This CDR3 region has 13 residues. CDR3 region: CASSISQSYEQYF. The CDR3 DNA reads TGTGCCAGTAGTATATCGCAATCTTACGAGCAGTACTTC.

This clonotype showed up just a few times. The V gene is TRBV29-1, the J gene TRBJ1-2, with no clear D. Germline V gene lookup returns CDR1 SQVTM and CDR2 ANQGSEA. The CDR3 is 13 residues long. Trimming left V 7 bases short and J 6 bases short, with 18 bases between. The CDR3 bases are TGCAGCGCAGAGGGAAGGGTCGTCGATGGCTACACCTTC. Translating it yields CSAEGRVVDGYTF.

V usage is TRBV12-3 or TRBV12-4 and J usage is TRBJ1-4; tentative D call: TRBD1 (5 bases). V was clipped by 5 bases and J by 4 bases, with 11 bases between them. This CDR3 is built from 14 residues. The CDR3 nucleotides are TGTGCCAGCAGTCCTAGAAGGGGTAATGAAAAACTGTTTTTT. Its translation is CASSPRRGNEKLFF.

The chain has TRBV20-1 and TRBJ2-7, with 7 nucleotides matching TRBD2. CDR3 length equals 14 residues. Per the germline V gene, CDR1 is DFQATT and CDR2 is SNEGSKA (reference sequence). V was pared by 3 bases and J by 3 bases, with 8 bases of the junction left unmatched. The CDR3 region has the DNA TGCAGTGCTAGTAAGGGCGGGAGTAGCTACGAGCAGTACTTC. Its translation: CSASKGGSSYEQYF.

The rearrangement joins TRBV12-3 or TRBV12-4 to TRBJ2-6; D is uncertain. The ends were cut back, 2 bases at V and 0 bases at J, with 5 bases in the middle. The length of the CDR3 is 15 residues. CDR3 DNA sequence: TGTGCCAGCAGTTTACTCTCCTCTGGGGCCAACGTCCTGACTTTC. Translated, it gives CASSLLSSGANVLTF.

This clonotype was counted between two and nine times. V usage is TRBV7-9 and J usage is TRBJ1-1; D ambiguous. The CDR3 has 12 amino acids. Looked up from germline, CDR1 is SEHNR and CDR2 is FQNEAQ (reference sequence). The germline V and J ends were trimmed by 1 base and 3 bases, with 3 bases remaining between them. CDR3 coding DNA: TGTGCCAGCAGCTTAGACGACACTGAAGCTTTCTTT. The encoded protein is CASSLDDTEAFF.